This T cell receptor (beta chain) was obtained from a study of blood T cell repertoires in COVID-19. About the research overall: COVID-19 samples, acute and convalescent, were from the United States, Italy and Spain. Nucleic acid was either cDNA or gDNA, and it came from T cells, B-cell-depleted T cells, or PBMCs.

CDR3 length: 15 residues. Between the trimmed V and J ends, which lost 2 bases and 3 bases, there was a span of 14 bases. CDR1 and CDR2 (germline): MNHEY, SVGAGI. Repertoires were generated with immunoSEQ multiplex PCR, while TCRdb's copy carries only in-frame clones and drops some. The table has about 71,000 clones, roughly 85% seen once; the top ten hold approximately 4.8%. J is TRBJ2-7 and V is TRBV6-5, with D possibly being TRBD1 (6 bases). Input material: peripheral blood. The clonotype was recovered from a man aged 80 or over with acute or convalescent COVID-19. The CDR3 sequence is CASSYGRDTGYEQYF. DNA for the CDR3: TGTGCCAGCAGTTACGGCAGGGACACCGGCTACGAGCAGTACTTC.